These 25 T cell receptor beta chains originate from one sample sequenced in a study of blood T cell repertoires in COVID-19. TCRdb keeps only in-frame clones here, not all; method: immunoSEQ multiplex PCR. The sample has some 150,000 clones; roughly 87% are singletons. Sequencing was done on a sample of peripheral blood. The receptors were sampled from a woman aged 55-69 years who had recovered from COVID-19.

The rearrangement uses TRBV5-1 and TRBJ1-6; 10 bases fit TRBD1. The CDR3 is made up of 15 amino acids. Germline values: CDR1 SGHRS, CDR2 YFSETQ. After removal of 6 bases from V and 9 bases from J, the junction contained 9 bases not matched to a gene. Here the CDR3 DNA reads TGCGCCAGCAAGTTGGGGACAGGGGTTACTTCACCCCTCCACTTT. This gives the protein CASKLGTGVTSPLHF.

CDR3 sequence reads: CASSYRGQGTGEKLFF. DNA for the CDR3: TGTGCCAGCAGTTACCGCGGACAGGGGACGGGTGAAAAACTGTTTTTT. The chain couples TRBV6-5 to TRBJ1-4; 9 bases are shared with TRBD1. The CDR3 sequence is 16 residues long. Germline CDR1 MNHEY, CDR2 SVGAGI. V was clipped by 2 bases and J by 7 bases; unmatched bases: 8.

The V call is TRBV27, the J call TRBJ2-7, with a weak D call TRBD2 (5 bases). CDR1 and CDR2 (germline): MNHEY, SMNVEV (reference sequence). Trimming shortened V by 0 bases and J by 3 bases, and 6 bases separated the two germline ends. There are 13 residues in the CDR3. CDR3 in amino acids: CASSLSGSYEQYF. For the CDR3, the DNA is TGTGCCAGCAGTTTATCAGGGAGCTACGAGCAGTACTTC.

The rearrangement uses TRBV3-1 (or the pseudogene TRBV3-2) and TRBJ2-7; 7 positions agree with TRBD1. The germline CDR1 and CDR2 sequences are LGHDT and YNNKEL (reference sequence). The CDR3 length is 14 residues. V lost 1 base and J lost 3; bases outside the gene matches: 3. CDR3 DNA: TGTGCCAGCAGCCAAGGGACAGGACGCTACGAGCAGTACTTC. This encodes CASSQGTGRYEQYF.

The chain employs TRBV7-9 and TRBJ1-1; no reliable D call. The germline gives CDR1 SEHNR, CDR2 FQNEAQ (reference sequence). Trimming removed 6 bases at V and 2 bases at J, with 10 bases between. The CDR3 length is 13 residues. CDR3 nucleotide sequence: TGTGCCAGCAGACAGACACCTAACACTGAAGCTTTCTTT. It is translated as CASRQTPNTEAFF.

The CDR3 here is CASSLRQYVDTQYF. As DNA, the CDR3 is TGCGCCAGCAGCTTGCGACAGTACGTAGATACGCAGTATTTT. The chain employs TRBV5-1 and TRBJ2-3; TRBD1 might be the D (5 bases). Germline V gene data show CDR1 as SGHRS and CDR2 as YFSETQ. The CDR3 has 14 residues. The V and J ends lost 1 base and 5 bases respectively, with 11 bases between them.

J is TRBJ2-1 and V is TRBV18, with a tentative D call TRBD1 (6 bases). The germline CDR1 and CDR2 sequences are KGHSH and LQKENI. The CDR3 has 13 residues. Trimming removed 3 bases at V and 6 bases at J, with 9 bases between. Here the CDR3 DNA reads TGTGCCAGCTCACCCGGGACAAGCAATGAGCAGTTCTTC. This gives the protein CASSPGTSNEQFF. The full variable domain, in which reference TRBV18 and TRBJ2-1 provide the parts outside the CDR3, is NAGVMQNPRHLVRRRGQEARLRCSPMKGHSHVYWYRQLPEEGLKFMVYLQKENIIDESGMPKERFSAEFPKEGPSILRIQQVVRGDSAAYFCASSPGTSNEQFFGPGTRLTVL.

A remark on this clone: Other DNA sequences in the sample encode the same CDR3. This sequence joins TRBV5-1 and TRBJ1-1; D ambiguous. This CDR3 has 13 residues. V lost 3 bases to trimming and J lost 3 bases, with 9 bases between them. Germline V gene lookup returns CDR1 SGHRS and CDR2 YFSETQ. The CDR3 loop is CASSSDSYTEAFF. DNA of the CDR3: TGCGCCAGCAGCTCAGACTCCTACACTGAAGCTTTCTTT.

This clone showed up just once. The chain employs TRBV24-1 and TRBJ2-5; TRBD1 might be the D (5 bases). Germline lookup yields CDR1 KGHDR and CDR2 SFDVKD. Trimming shortened V by 1 base and J by 5 bases, and 19 bases separated the two germline ends. The CDR3 is made up of 17 amino acids. Here the CDR3 DNA reads TGTGCCACCAGTGATTTTAGGTCTTCAGGGCCCCCCGAGACCCAGTACTTC. Translating gives CATSDFRSSGPPETQYF.

This clone was observed a single time. The chain has TRBV6-5 and TRBJ1-3; maybe TRBD1 (5 bases). Per germline, CDR1 MNHEY and CDR2 SVGAGI. Trimming stripped 6 bases from V and 1 base from J, with 7 bases between. The CDR3 is 13 residues long. DNA of the CDR3: TGTGCCAGCAGGACAGCATCTGGAAACACCATATATTTT. Translating gives CASRTASGNTIYF.

CDR3 coding DNA: TGTGCCAGCAGCCCCCAAAGGAGGGGGAACACCGGGGAGCTGTTTTTT. This encodes CASSPQRRGNTGELFF. This chain connects TRBV5-4 to TRBJ2-2, with D possibly TRBD2 on 6 matching bases. The germline CDR1 and CDR2 sequences are SGHNT and YYREEE (reference sequence). Trimming removed 4 bases at V and 1 base at J, with 14 bases between. The CDR3 extends over 16 amino acids.

V and J are TRBV6-2 or TRBV6-3 and TRBJ1-2, with 7 bases that match TRBD1. J was trimmed by 0 bases and V by 0 bases; bases with no gene match: 7. Germline CDR1 is MNHEY and CDR2 is SVGEGT. The CDR3 is 17 residues long. This chain's CDR3 is CASSYSTGTVSNYGYTF. The CDR3 DNA reads TGTGCCAGCAGTTACTCGACGGGGACAGTTTCTAACTATGGCTACACCTTC.

The CDR3 DNA sequence: TGTGCCATTACCGGGACTAGGTACACAGATACGCAGTATTTT. Translating gives CAITGTRYTDTQYF. This chain connects TRBV11-2 to TRBJ2-3; 8 bases are a match to TRBD2. The CDR3 sequence is 14 residues long. Looked up from germline, CDR1 is SGHAT and CDR2 is FQNNGV. V gave up 10 bases and J gave up 2 bases; unmatched junction bases: 8.

The chain carries TRBV11-2 and TRBJ2-7; 8 bases fit TRBD1. Trimming took 2 bases from V and 3 from J; bases not matched to a gene: 6. Germline V CDR1 and CDR2: SGHAT, FQNNGV. The CDR3 consists of 15 residues. CDR3 sequence: CASSLSPGQGYEQYF. CDR3 coding DNA: TGTGCCAGCAGCTTAAGTCCTGGACAGGGCTACGAGCAGTACTTC.

The chain carries TRBV4-1 and TRBJ1-6, with D possibly matching TRBD1 (6 bases). The CDR3 is 16 residues long. The V end lost 1 base, the J end lost 5 bases, and 12 bases lay between the germline ends. Germline CDR1 MGHRA, CDR2 YSYEKL. The CDR3 spells CASSQGQVFDNSPLHF. CDR3 in DNA: TGCGCCAGCAGCCAAGGACAGGTCTTTGATAATTCACCCCTCCACTTT.

This chain joins TRBV5-1 and TRBJ2-2; 9 positions match TRBD1. Trimming at V came to 5 bases and at J to 6 bases, leaving 8 bases not matched to a gene. Germline V gene sequence: CDR1 SGHRS, CDR2 YFSETQ. This CDR3 region has 15 residues. Here the CDR3 DNA reads TGCGCCAGCAGTCCCGGGACAGGGAGGGCCGGGGAGCTGTTTTTT. Amino acids: CASSPGTGRAGELFF.

This clone was observed a handful of times. This rearrangement joins TRBV28 to TRBJ1-1; TRBD1 matches at 8 bases. The germline CDR1 and CDR2 sequences are MDHEN and SYDVKM. The CDR3 spans 12 residues. Trimming at V came to 3 bases and at J to 9 bases, leaving 3 bases not matched to a gene. The CDR3 loop reads CASSFQGAKAFF. The CDR3 DNA follows: TGTGCCAGCAGTTTCCAGGGGGCCAAAGCTTTCTTT.

This chain connects TRBV6-2 or TRBV6-3 to TRBJ2-7, with D perhaps TRBD2 (5 bases). The CDR3 covers 18 residues. Looked up from germline, CDR1 is MNHEY and CDR2 is SVGEGT. V was pared by 0 bases and J by 3 bases, with 21 bases between. CDR3 sequence (DNA): TGTGCCAGCAGTTACTCGAGCGGCCGGCCAGGCGATTACTACGAGCAGTACTTC. Its protein is CASSYSSGRPGDYYEQYF.

The V and J genes are TRBV18 and TRBJ1-1; D is unclear. The CDR3 runs to 15 residues. Trimming left V 8 bases short and J 3 bases short, with 19 bases between. Germline CDR1 is KGHSH and CDR2 is LQKENI. Here the CDR3 DNA reads TGTGCCAGCGCCGGACTCCCGACGGCGGACACTGAAGCTTTCTTT. It encodes CASAGLPTADTEAFF. The full variable domain, rest sourced from reference TRBV18 and TRBJ1-1, is NAGVMQNPRHLVRRRGQEARLRCSPMKGHSHVYWYRQLPEEGLKFMVYLQKENIIDESGMPKERFSAEFPKEGPSILRIQQVVRGDSAAYFCASAGLPTADTEAFFGQGTRLTVV.

The chain joins TRBV4-3 to TRBJ2-2; 10 nucleotides match TRBD2. After removal of 2 bases from V and 6 bases from J, the junction contained 9 bases not matched to a gene. From germline, CDR1 is LGHNA and CDR2 YSLEER. The CDR3 extends over 17 amino acids. The CDR3 DNA reads TGCGCCAGCAGCCAAAAACTAGCGGGGACAAGGGCCGGGGAGCTGTTTTTT. This sequence encodes CASSQKLAGTRAGELFF.

This clone was recorded once. The rearrangement links TRBV6-5 to TRBJ1-5, with a possible D match to TRBD1 (5 bases). The CDR3 contains 13 residues. Trimming removed 4 bases from V and 3 bases from J, with 7 bases in between. Germline V CDR1 and CDR2: MNHEY, SVGAGI. The CDR3 nucleotides read TGTGCCAGCAGTTCCAGGGTCAATCAGCCCCAGCATTTT. It encodes CASSSRVNQPQHF.

The gene calls are TRBV5-1 and TRBJ2-3, with 12 bases matching TRBD1. CDR3 size: 15 residues. V was clipped by 4 bases and J by 2 bases; unmatched bases: 2. Germline V CDR1 and CDR2: SGHRS, YFSETQ. The CDR3 sequence: CASSQGQGATDTQYF. DNA for the CDR3: TGCGCCAGCAGCCAGGGACAGGGGGCCACAGATACGCAGTATTTT.

This clone is a singleton in its sample. The J gene is TRBJ1-5, the V gene TRBV30; TRBD1 aligns across 8 bases. Germline CDR1 GTSNPN, CDR2 SVGIG (reference sequence). The ends lost 2 bases at V and 6 bases at J; junction bases unmatched: 9. The CDR3 loop spans 15 amino acids. In DNA, the CDR3 is TGTGCCTGGAGTCGCATGGACAGGGTGGGTCAGCCCCAGCATTTT. The encoded protein is CAWSRMDRVGQPQHF.

The chain links TRBV5-4 to TRBJ2-1; D might be TRBD1 (6 bases). V was pared by 6 bases and J by 8 bases, with 15 bases between. CDR3 length: 13 amino acids. Germline lookup yields CDR1 SGHNT and CDR2 YYREEE (reference sequence). The CDR3 DNA reads as TGTGCCAGCAAACCCCCAGGGGAAGATGAGCAGTTCTTC. This sequence encodes CASKPPGEDEQFF.

The chain links TRBV3-1 (or the pseudogene TRBV3-2) to TRBJ1-3; the match to TRBD1 covers 7 bases. The germline gives CDR1 LGHDT, CDR2 YNNKEL (reference sequence). V shed 1 base, J shed 2 bases, and the junction held 5 bases outside the gene matches. The CDR3 is made up of 16 amino acids. CDR3 nucleotide sequence: TGTGCCAGCAGCCAAGGATCGACAGGGACTGGAAACACCATATATTTT. Translation: CASSQGSTGTGNTIYF.